A single sample is the source of the 32 T cell receptor beta chains below, sequenced in a study of T cells in Graves' hyperthyroidism and ophthalmopathy. There were TCR beta CDR3 regions amplified from RNA transcripts. The study used the HTBI primer set for a first-round RT-PCR of the TCR CDR3. MiXCR, applied by TCRdb to the multiplex PCR reads, yields one record per CDR3 protein. This table holds about 46,000 distinct CDR3 sequences, about half found once. Sequencing was carried out using peripheral blood or thyroid tissue (not recorded which). These receptor sequences come from a woman aged 45 to 65 with Graves' hyperthyroidism.

This clonotype was observed many times. The rearrangement uses TRBV7-8 and TRBJ2-7; D not resolved. V dropped 4 bases and J dropped 2 bases, with 18 bases sitting between them. The CDR3 is 16 residues long. CDR1 is SGHVS, CDR2 FQNEAQ, per germline. The chain's CDR3 is CASSSRGRNPPYEQYF. CDR3 coding DNA: TGTGCCAGCAGCTCCCGTGGTAGGAATCCCCCCTACGAGCAGTACTTC. The full variable domain, its missing parts supplied by reference TRBV7-8 and TRBJ2-7, is GAGVSQSPRYKVAKRGQDVALRCDPISGHVSLFWYQQALGQGPEFLTYFQNEAQLDKSGLPSDRFFAERPEGSVSTLKIQRTQQEDSAVYLCASSSRGRNPPYEQYFGPGTRLTVT.

The sample holds a few counts of this clonotype. The rearrangement joins TRBV29-1 to TRBJ1-4; D gene ambiguous. The germline gives CDR1 SQVTM, CDR2 ANQGSEA. The CDR3 totals 11 residues. The ends were cut back, 7 bases at V and 11 bases at J, with 14 bases in the middle. The CDR3 region has the DNA TGCAGCGCCCAGATAGGCCGGAAACTGTTTTTT. Translation: CSAQIGRKLFF.

The chain has TRBV14 and TRBJ2-6; no reliable D call. Germline V lookup: CDR1 SGHDN, CDR2 FVKESK. V lost 7 bases and J 2 bases, leaving 6 bases between the germline ends. The CDR3 has 13 residues. As DNA, the CDR3 is TGTGCCAGCATGGGCACTGGGGCCAACGTCCTGACTTTC. Its translation is CASMGTGANVLTF.

The rearrangement uses TRBV7-2 and TRBJ2-2; D is undetermined. The CDR3 is made up of 13 amino acids. The ends were cut back, 5 bases at V and 14 bases at J, with 18 bases in the middle. Germline CDR1 is SGHTA and CDR2 is FQGNSA. This CDR3 is CASSPVPTGPLFF. The CDR3 DNA sequence: TGTGCCAGCAGCCCCGTCCCCACCGGGCCCCTGTTTTTT.

This clonotype was found many times. The chain links TRBV5-4 to TRBJ2-7; D possibly corresponds to TRBD1 (5 bases). Per germline, CDR1 SGHNT and CDR2 YYREEE (reference sequence). The CDR3 consists of 13 residues. The V end was cut by 0 bases, the J end by 6 bases, with 10 bases between. CDR3 DNA: TGTGCCAGCAGCTTGGAGGGGCGGAGCGAGCAGTACTTC. This encodes CASSLEGRSEQYF.

This clonotype was recorded at least ten times. The chain couples TRBV5-1 to TRBJ2-2, with D tentatively TRBD1 (6 bases). The germline CDR1 and CDR2 sequences are SGHRS and YFSETQ. The CDR3 has 16 residues. V was trimmed by 3 bases and J by 0 bases, leaving 12 bases between them. DNA of the CDR3: TGCGCCAGCAGCTCCGATCGGACAGCGAACACCGGGGAGCTGTTTTTT. This translates into CASSSDRTANTGELFF.

This clonotype was seen ten or more times. The chain uses TRBV7-2 and TRBJ2-7, with 9 bases identical to TRBD2. This CDR3 region has 15 residues. Germline lookup yields CDR1 SGHTA and CDR2 FQGNSA. V shed 4 bases and J 2 bases; nucleotides not matched to a gene: 6. The CDR3, as DNA: TGTGCCAGCAGCTCAGGACTAGCGTACGCCTACGAGCAGTACTTC. Translated: CASSSGLAYAYEQYF.

The chain uses TRBV25-1 and TRBJ2-6; D gene ambiguous. Trimming took off 4 bases at V and 4 bases at J, with 8 bases between the two ends. The CDR3 totals 14 residues. Germline CDR1 reads MGHDK; CDR2 reads SYGVNS. The CDR3 loop reads CASSAPAGANVLTF. The CDR3 DNA sequence: TGTGCCAGCAGTGCTCCCGCGGGGGCCAACGTCCTGACTTTC.

This clonotype was counted ten times or more. The rearrangement joins TRBV4-3 to TRBJ1-2; a weak D match, TRBD1 (5 bases). Germline V gene data show CDR1 as LGHNA and CDR2 as YSLEER. Trimming took 0 bases from V and 2 from J, leaving 10 bases between them. The CDR3 is 15 residues long. CDR3 protein: CASSQEWGYNYGYTF. The CDR3, as DNA: TGCGCCAGCAGCCAAGAATGGGGGTACAACTATGGCTACACCTTC.

The rearrangement links TRBV7-9 to TRBJ2-7, with 12 bases fitting TRBD1. This CDR3 spans 15 amino acids. Germline-derived CDR1 and CDR2 are SEHNR and FQNEAQ (reference sequence). The ends lost 5 bases at V and 3 bases at J; junction bases unmatched: 5. CDR3 bases: TGTGCCAGCAGCAGAGGGACAGGGGGCATCTACGAGCAGTACTTC. Its translation is CASSRGTGGIYEQYF.

This clonotype has only a few counts. The chain joins TRBV7-2 to TRBJ1-1; no definite D call. Trimming removed 5 bases from V and 1 base from J, with 17 bases in between. In germline, CDR1 is SGHTA, CDR2 FQGNSA. The CDR3 is made up of 16 amino acids. CDR3: CASSPLFIPENTEAFF. The CDR3 bases are TGTGCCAGCAGCCCCCTTTTTATACCGGAGAACACTGAAGCTTTCTTT.

This clonotype was observed a handful of times. Given a much more abundant clone one base away, this may be a read error. This rearrangement joins TRBV7-9 to TRBJ2-3, with D uncertain. V was clipped by 3 bases and J by 0 bases, with 13 bases between them. The CDR3 has 16 residues. CDR1 is SEHNR, CDR2 FQNEAQ, per germline (reference sequence). The CDR3 protein is CASSFGRPTSTDTQYF. Written as DNA, the CDR3 is TGTGCCAGCAGCTTTGGCAGACCGACTAGCACAGATACGCAGTATTTT.

A note on this clonotype: This may be a read error, as it is one base from a much larger clone. This chain joins TRBV7-8 and TRBJ2-7; TRBD2 is a possible D gene (6 bases). The germline V and J ends were trimmed by 8 bases and 0 bases, with 17 bases remaining between them. Germline V lookup: CDR1 SGHVS, CDR2 FQNEAQ. CDR3 length: 15 amino acids. CDR3 nucleotides: TGTGCCAGCTCACAATCTTTTAGCGGCTCCTACGAGCAGTACTTC. Residues: CASSQSFSGSYEQYF.

In this sample, this clonotype is medium-sized. V gene TRBV20-1 combines with J gene TRBJ1-1, with D maybe TRBD1 (6 bases). Germline V gives CDR1 DFQATT, CDR2 SNEGSKA (reference sequence). CDR3 length: 18 amino acids. Deletions cut 0 bases from V and 0 bases from J, with 20 bases between. The CDR3 here is CSARDVGARRIMNTEAFF. The CDR3 coding sequence is TGCAGTGCTAGAGATGTGGGGGCCAGAAGAATAATGAACACTGAAGCTTTCTTT.

The V and J genes are TRBV7-9 and TRBJ2-6; TRBD1 agrees at 8 bases. This CDR3 contains 16 residues. V shed 2 bases and J 3 bases; nucleotides not matched to a gene: 3. Per the germline V gene, CDR1 is SEHNR and CDR2 is FQNEAQ (reference sequence). CDR3 sequence reads: CASSLRRGRGANVLTF. The CDR3, as DNA: TGTGCCAGCAGCTTACGCAGGGGGCGTGGGGCCAACGTCCTGACTTTC.

Ten or more counts support this clonotype. The rearrangement uses TRBV7-2 and TRBJ2-2; the D is unclear. In germline, CDR1 is SGHTA, CDR2 FQGNSA. The CDR3 has 12 amino acids. Trimming left V 7 bases short and J 2 bases short, with 5 bases between. The CDR3 protein is CASTTNTGELFF. CDR3 DNA: TGTGCCAGCACCACAAACACCGGGGAGCTGTTTTTT.

The chain combines TRBV15 with TRBJ2-5; weak D call: TRBD1 (7 bases). From germline, CDR1 is LNHNV and CDR2 YYDKDF (reference sequence). The CDR3 covers 15 residues. V was shortened by 5 bases and J by 4 bases, with 17 bases between the two germline ends. CDR3 in amino acids: CATSGGTVHRETQYF. The CDR3 DNA follows: TGTGCCACCAGCGGGGGGACAGTCCATCGAGAGACCCAGTACTTC.

As to this clonotype: An end of the junction differs from the germline gene, which may be a read error. The chain joins TRBV7-3 to TRBJ1-5; 7 bases line up with TRBD1. CDR1 and CDR2 from the germline V gene are SGHTA and FQGTGA. The CDR3 totals 14 residues. The CDR3 is CASSRQGVGQPQHF. The DNA of the CDR3 is TGCGCCAGCAGCCGTCAGGGGGTCGGTCAGCCCCAGCATTTT.

In this sample, this clonotype turned up many times. The chain links TRBV20-1 to TRBJ1-2; D perhaps matches TRBD1 (5 bases). CDR3 length equals 16 residues. Looked up from germline, CDR1 is DFQATT and CDR2 is SNEGSKA (reference sequence). Trimming removed 3 bases at V and 4 bases at J, with 21 bases between. Here the CDR3 reads CSASGPPGQTFYGYTF. The CDR3 nucleotides are TGCAGTGCTAGTGGACCCCCGGGGCAGACCTTCTATGGCTACACCTTC.

The chain links TRBV15 to TRBJ2-2; D is unresolved. V lost 3 bases and J 5 bases, leaving 7 bases between the germline ends. The CDR3 spans 13 residues. Germline values: CDR1 LNHNV, CDR2 YYDKDF (reference sequence). The CDR3 region has the DNA TGTGCCACCAGCAGCCATCAAACCGGGGAGCTGTTTTTT. Its protein is CATSSHQTGELFF.

The chain is built from TRBV12-3 or TRBV12-4 and TRBJ2-5; D tentatively reads TRBD1 or TRBD2 (5 bases each). This CDR3 contains 15 residues. Trimming left V 6 bases short and J 5 bases short, with 19 bases between. The CDR3 region is CASSPGTDPGETQYF. DNA of the CDR3: TGTGCCAGCAGCCCCGGGACGGATCCGGGGGAGACCCAGTACTTC.

The chain has TRBV2 and TRBJ2-6; perhaps TRBD1 as D (7 bases). Trimming removed 7 bases from V and 13 bases from J, with 20 bases in between. Germline CDR1 reads SNHLY; CDR2 reads FYNNEI. The length of the CDR3 is 14 residues. The CDR3: CASKGDGGTEVLTF. The CDR3 region has the DNA TGTGCCAGCAAAGGGGACGGCGGGACAGAGGTCCTGACTTTC.

The gene calls are TRBV9 and TRBJ2-7; D is possibly TRBD2 (6 bases). Germline V CDR1 and CDR2: SGDLS, YYNGEE. The CDR3 totals 14 residues. The germline V and J ends were trimmed by 2 bases and 2 bases, with 11 bases remaining between them. The CDR3 DNA sequence: TGTGCCAGCAGCGTTGGGGCGGGGACCTACGAGCAGTACTTC. This codes for CASSVGAGTYEQYF.

V is TRBV7-9 and J is TRBJ2-6; TRBD1 agrees at 7 bases. The CDR3 consists of 17 residues. The germline CDR1 and CDR2 sequences are SEHNR and FQNEAQ (reference sequence). V lost 5 bases to trimming and J lost 0 bases; unmatched junction nucleotides: 7. CDR3 region: CASSPQGVLSGANVLTF. DNA for the CDR3: TGTGCCAGCAGCCCGCAGGGGGTGCTCTCTGGGGCCAACGTCCTGACTTTC.

The chain uses TRBV20-1 and TRBJ2-7; 9 positions match TRBD2. CDR1 and CDR2 from the germline V gene are DFQATT and SNEGSKA (reference sequence). The CDR3 runs to 13 residues. Losses at the gene ends were 2 bases for V and 5 bases for J; bases not matched to a gene: 4. For the CDR3, the DNA is TGCAGTGCTAGAAGCGGGAGGATCCACGAGCAGTACTTC. Translated, it gives CSARSGRIHEQYF.

This clonotype has a count of ten or more. The chain recombines TRBV20-1 with TRBJ2-7; possibly TRBD2 for D (6 bases). V was trimmed by 1 base and J by 5 bases, leaving 6 bases between them. The CDR3 length is 11 residues. In germline, CDR1 is DFQATT, CDR2 SNEGSKA (reference sequence). The CDR3 spells CSARGLDEQYF. The CDR3 DNA reads as TGCAGTGCTAGAGGACTAGACGAGCAGTACTTC.

The rearrangement uses TRBV7-3 and TRBJ1-2, with 7 bases identical to TRBD1. Germline trimming cut 1 base from V and 6 bases from J; bases unmatched to any gene: 8. The CDR3 covers 15 residues. Germline assignment: CDR1 SGHTA and CDR2 FQGTGA. The DNA for the CDR3 is TGTGCCAGCAGCTTAAAGAAGGGGGCGCGGCATGGCTACACCTTC. This translates into CASSLKKGARHGYTF.

The chain recombines TRBV7-9 with TRBJ2-5; TRBD2 agrees at 11 bases. The J segment lost 5 bases and the V segment lost 2 bases, leaving 10 bases of the junction unmatched. The germline gives CDR1 SEHNR, CDR2 FQNEAQ (reference sequence). This CDR3 is built from 17 residues. DNA for the CDR3: TGTGCCAGCAGCTTACTAGCGGGAGGAGCGAGGTGGGAGACCCAGTACTTC. It translates to CASSLLAGGARWETQYF. Full variable domain (outside the CDR3, taken from reference TRBV7-9 and TRBJ2-5): DTGVSQNPRHKITKRGQNVTFRCDPISEHNRLYWYRQTLGQGPEFLTYFQNEAQLEKSRLLSDRFSAERPKGSFSTLEIQRTEQGDSAMYLCASSLLAGGARWETQYFGPGTRLLVL.

The rearrangement joins TRBV7-3 to TRBJ1-1; perhaps TRBD1 as D (5 bases). The germline V gene has CDR1 SGHTA and CDR2 FQGTGA. The CDR3 is 14 residues long. V lost 3 bases to trimming and J lost 4 bases, with 12 bases between them. The CDR3 DNA reads as TGTGCCAGCAGCTTCCTGGGGGTGGGCACTGAAGCTTTCTTT. This encodes CASSFLGVGTEAFF.

The J gene is TRBJ2-5, the V gene TRBV28; possibly TRBD1 for D (5 bases). In germline, CDR1 is MDHEN, CDR2 SYDVKM. Trimming took 2 bases from V and 4 from J, leaving 11 bases between them. The CDR3 runs to 14 residues. Here the CDR3 DNA reads TGTGCCAGCAGTTTACCCAGGGCCCTAGAGACCCAGTACTTC. It translates to CASSLPRALETQYF.

In this sample, this clonotype turned up many times. The rearrangement joins TRBV6-1 to TRBJ1-2; D is unclear. The CDR3 covers 14 residues. V was cut by 3 bases and J by 7 bases, with 15 bases left in between. CDR1 MNHNS and CDR2 SASEGT come from the germline V gene. CDR3 DNA: TGTGCCAGCAGTGATAATACCGGGCTTGGTGGCTACACCTTC. Translating it yields CASSDNTGLGGYTF.

The chain employs TRBV29-1 and TRBJ2-5; 7 nucleotides agree with TRBD1. V gave up 5 bases and J gave up 2 bases; unmatched junction bases: 2. The CDR3 has 12 amino acids. CDR1 and CDR2 (germline): SQVTM, ANQGSEA. In DNA, the CDR3 is TGCAGCGTTTCGGGACAGCAAGAGACCCAGTACTTC. It yields the protein CSVSGQQETQYF.